The 2 T cell receptor beta chains reported below all come from one sample, sequenced in a study of response to subunit inactivated influenza vaccine (dated by TCRdb to between 2018 and 2020). The protocol used for the library was RT-PCR. Sequencing relied on an Illumina HiSeq 2500. TCRdb passed the public sequencing reads through fastp at Q25 and MiXCR, retaining productive beta sequences. Entries are consolidated by CDR3 protein sequence, retaining the most common genes and DNA. This sample comprises 700,000 to 900,000 distinct CDR3 sequences, 21% of them detected only once. 10% to 13% of the sample is taken by the ten largest. This material consisted of PBMCs from blood, taken more than 4 days after vaccination. These receptors all come from a man aged 50 to 60 who received an inactivated influenza vaccine. Donor details come from another sample of the same person, matched by shared clones.

This clonotype appeared a few times. This sequence joins TRBV5-1 and TRBJ1-1, with 9 bases aligning to TRBD1. Trimming cost V 0 bases and J 5 bases; bases outside gene matches: 5. This CDR3 is built from 15 residues. CDR1 and CDR2 (germline): SGHRS, YFSETQ. CDR3 nucleotide sequence: TGCGCCAGCAGCTTGGAGACAGGGGGGGTAACTGAAGCTTTCTTT. It translates to CASSLETGGVTEAFF.

This clonotype has just a few counts. The rearrangement uses TRBV30 and TRBJ2-2, with D possibly called TRBD1 or TRBD2 (5 bases each). CDR3 length: 16 amino acids. Per germline, CDR1 GTSNPN and CDR2 SVGIG (reference sequence). The CDR3 bases are TGTGCTGCCGGGACCGGACCGGGACGGAACACCGGGGAGCTGTTTTTT. This codes for CAAGTGPGRNTGELFF. The full variable domain, its missing parts supplied by reference TRBV30 and TRBJ2-2, is SQTIHQWPATLVQPVGSPLSLECTVEGTSNPNLYWYRQAAGRGLQLLFYSVGIGQISSEVPQNLSASRPQDRQFILSSKKLLLSDSGFYLCAAGTGPGRNTGELFFGEGSRLTVL.